This TCR beta chain was recorded in a study of CD8 T cells in Susac syndrome. For the study at large: At the time their blood was drawn, patients with Susac syndrome were either therapy-naive, on corticosteroids (with some of them also receiving intravenous immunoglobulin), or on intravenous immunoglobulin alone.

Concerning this clonotype: What it binds is unknown.

V was clipped by 6 bases and J by 5 bases, with 23 bases between them. The CDR3 is 16 residues long. CDR1 and CDR2 from the germline V gene are SQVTM and ANQGSEA. Study-wide results and caveats: It was acknowledged in the study that its TCR sequencing and HLA analysis involved a relatively small number of individuals.

RNA was extracted with the RNeasy kit, and a quantity of 0.5 to 1 ug was reverse transcribed using random hexamers. Multiplex immunoSEQ PCR targeted 54 Vbeta and 13 Jbeta TCR beta segments. TCRdb analysed the immunoSEQ multiplex PCR reads with MiXCR anew, one entry per CDR3 protein. There are 110,000 to 150,000 distinct CDR3 sequences in the sample; more than 90% occur only once, and approximately 0.08% lies in the top ten. Sample: CD4+ T cells from PBMCs. The chain links TRBV29-1 to TRBJ2-1, with D possibly matching TRBD2 (7 bases). The receptor was derived from a human donor with Susac syndrome. This CDR3 is CSVREWGGGDNNEQFF. CDR3 in DNA: TGCAGCGTCCGAGAATGGGGGGGCGGAGATAACAATGAGCAGTTCTTC.